A single sample gave rise to the 30 T cell receptor beta chains below, sequenced in a study of PD-1 blockade in mismatch repair-deficient tumors. Profiling relied on immunoSEQ multiplex PCR, and the TCRdb table lists in-frame clones only, not all of them. The sample lists some 120,000 clones, about 90% seen once, with over 9.5% in the top ten. The source material was peripheral blood, sampled 72 weeks after starting pembrolizumab. These receptors were taken from an adult with mismatch repair-deficient cancer.

The chain has TRBV7-2 and TRBJ2-7; no definite D call. CDR3 length: 12 residues. V was trimmed by 4 bases and J by 2 bases, leaving 6 bases between them. Germline V gives CDR1 SGHTA, CDR2 FQGNSA. The CDR3 sequence is CASSWSPYEQYF. The CDR3 nucleotides read TGTGCCAGCAGCTGGTCCCCCTACGAGCAGTACTTC. The variable domain in full, with the rest retrieved from reference TRBV7-2 and TRBJ2-7, is GAGVSQSPSNKVTEKGKDVELRCDPISGHTALYWYRQSLGQGLEFLIYFQGNSAPDKSGLPSDRFSAERTGGSVSTLTIQRTQQEDSAVYLCASSWSPYEQYFGPGTRLTVT.

This clone was recorded once. This rearrangement joins TRBV13 to TRBJ2-7; D may correspond to TRBD1 or TRBD2 (6 bases each). The CDR3 length is 15 residues. Trimming pared 2 bases from V and 2 bases from J, leaving 13 bases between. Germline-derived CDR1 and CDR2 are PRHDT and FYEKMQ (reference sequence). The CDR3 DNA follows: TGTGCCAGCAGCTTACGGGGGCAAACCCCCTACGAGCAGTACTTC. Its translation is CASSLRGQTPYEQYF.

The V gene is TRBV11-2, the J gene TRBJ2-1, with D perhaps TRBD2 (5 bases). The CDR3 has 15 residues. V was cut by 5 bases and J by 3 bases, with 14 bases left in between. In germline, CDR1 is SGHAT, CDR2 FQNNGV. DNA of the CDR3: TGTGCCAGCAGCCAGGAATCGGGGTACTACAATGAGCAGTTCTTC. The encoded protein is CASSQESGYYNEQFF.

V and J are TRBV28 and TRBJ1-2; TRBD1 matches at 7 bases. With V trimmed by 3 bases and J by 8 bases, 6 bases remained unmatched. The CDR3 consists of 13 residues. From germline, CDR1 is MDHEN and CDR2 SYDVKM. CDR3 coding DNA: TGTGCCAGCAGTTTTAGAGGGGGCGAGGGCTACACCTTC. It is translated as CASSFRGGEGYTF.

The chain combines TRBV28 with TRBJ2-6, with D possibly being TRBD1 (5 bases). CDR1 is MDHEN and CDR2 is SYDVKM in the germline V gene. The germline V and J ends were trimmed by 6 bases and 0 bases, with 9 bases remaining between them. The CDR3 is 15 amino acids. The CDR3 DNA sequence: TGTGCCAGCAGGACACAGGACTCTGGGGCCAACGTCCTGACTTTC. Protein product: CASRTQDSGANVLTF.

This clone was recorded only once. The DNA for the CDR3 is TGTGCCTGGGATAGCGGGAGCGATGAGCAGTTCTTC. This gives the protein CAWDSGSDEQFF. The chain joins TRBV30 to TRBJ2-1, with 9 bases aligning to TRBD2. CDR3 length equals 12 residues. V lost 5 bases, J lost 8 bases, and 4 bases stayed unmatched. CDR1 is GTSNPN and CDR2 is SVGIG in the germline V gene (reference sequence).

This chain links TRBV21-1 with TRBJ2-7; the table's D call of TRBD2 was not tested on the DNA. TRBV21-1 is a pseudogene locus. The CDR3 runs 18 residues. CDR3 sequence (DNA): TGTGCCAGCAGCAAAAATTGGGAGACTAGCGGGAGCTGGTACGAGCAGTACTTC. Translated, it gives CASSKNWETSGSWYEQYF.

V usage is TRBV28 and J usage is TRBJ2-7, with D possibly TRBD1 on 6 matching bases. The CDR3 runs 17 residues. The V and J ends lost 5 bases and 6 bases respectively, with 26 bases between them. From germline, CDR1 is MDHEN and CDR2 SYDVKM. The CDR3 nucleotides read TGTGCCAGCAGTCCCCTAGGTTCCGGCAGGGGTTCGAGCGAGCAGTACTTC. This gives the protein CASSPLGSGRGSSEQYF. Looking up the rest from reference TRBV28 and TRBJ2-7 gives the full variable domain: DVKVTQSSRYLVKRTGEKVFLECVQDMDHENMFWYRQDPGLGLRLIYFSYDVKMKEKGDIPEGYSVSREKKERFSLILESASTNQTSMYLCASSPLGSGRGSSEQYFGPGTRLTVT.

The rearrangement joins TRBV28 to TRBJ1-1; tentatively, D is TRBD1 (5 bases). The CDR3 sequence is 15 residues long. Germline V gene lookup returns CDR1 MDHEN and CDR2 SYDVKM. The V and J ends lost 2 bases and 1 base respectively, with 11 bases between them. This CDR3 reads CASSLGGGGNTEAFF. Here the CDR3 DNA reads TGTGCCAGCAGTTTAGGGGGGGGAGGGAACACTGAAGCTTTCTTT.

This chain joins TRBV12-5 and TRBJ2-1, with 7 bases matching TRBD2. The CDR3 loop spans 16 amino acids. In germline, CDR1 is LGHNT, CDR2 FRNRAP. V gave up 4 bases and J gave up 10 bases; unmatched junction bases: 16. CDR3 in amino acids: CASGSPTSRWVGEQFF. The CDR3, as DNA: TGTGCTAGTGGTTCGCCGACTAGCAGGTGGGTCGGGGAGCAGTTCTTC. Looking up the rest from reference TRBV12-5 and TRBJ2-1 gives the full variable domain: DARVTQTPRHKVTEMGQEVTMRCQPILGHNTVFWYRQTMMQGLELLAYFRNRAPLDDSGMPKDRFSAEMPDATLATLKIQPSEPRDSAVYFCASGSPTSRWVGEQFFGPGTRLTVL.

The chain is built from TRBV19 and TRBJ2-2; D remains ambiguous. This CDR3 is built from 13 residues. Trimming stripped 4 bases from V and 4 bases from J, with 7 bases between. Germline-derived CDR1 and CDR2 are LNHDA and SQIVND (reference sequence). The CDR3 region is CASSTRLTGELFF. CDR3 DNA: TGTGCCAGTAGTACCCGGCTCACCGGGGAGCTGTTTTTT.

This chain links TRBV14 with TRBJ2-2; D uncertain. V shed 5 bases and J shed 9 bases, with 10 bases lying between them. Germline V gene lookup returns CDR1 SGHDN and CDR2 FVKESK. The CDR3 runs 12 residues. This CDR3 is CASSSRPWELFF. The CDR3 DNA follows: TGTGCCAGCAGCTCCAGGCCCTGGGAGCTGTTTTTT.

The CDR3 DNA reads TGTGCCAGTAGTATCCCTAAGGAACAGGGGATCTTCAACAATGAGCAGTTCTTC. It encodes CASSIPKEQGIFNNEQFF. V and J are TRBV19 and TRBJ2-1; 7 bases map to TRBD1. Per germline, CDR1 LNHDA and CDR2 SQIVND (reference sequence). The CDR3 extends over 18 amino acids. V was pared by 3 bases and J by 5 bases, with 16 bases of the junction left unmatched. The whole variable domain, filled in from reference TRBV19 and TRBJ2-1, reads DGGITQSPKYLFRKEGQNVTLSCEQNLNHDAMYWYRQDPGQGLRLIYYSQIVNDFQKGDIAEGYSVSREKKESFPLTVTSAQKNPTAFYLCASSIPKEQGIFNNEQFFGPGTRLTVL.

The chain employs TRBV9 and TRBJ2-7; 10 nucleotides line up with TRBD1. The CDR3 length is 15 residues. After removal of 0 bases from V and 7 bases from J, the junction contained 7 bases not matched to a gene. Germline V lookup: CDR1 SGDLS, CDR2 YYNGEE. CDR3 loop: CASSVADRGLGEQYF. CDR3 DNA: TGTGCCAGCAGCGTAGCAGACAGGGGGCTGGGGGAGCAGTACTTC.

The CDR3 spells CSVELRTGTPYEQYF. The CDR3 nucleotides are TGCAGCGTTGAGTTGAGGACAGGGACACCCTACGAGCAGTACTTC. This sequence joins TRBV29-1 and TRBJ2-7; TRBD1 aligns across 8 bases. The CDR3 contains 15 residues. The J segment lost 2 bases and the V segment lost 3 bases, leaving 9 bases of the junction unmatched. The V gene's germline CDR1 is SQVTM and CDR2 ANQGSEA.

The chain uses TRBV6-6 and TRBJ2-1; D is possibly TRBD2 (5 bases). Germline lookup yields CDR1 MNHNY and CDR2 SVGAGI (reference sequence). Trimming cost V 2 bases and J 12 bases, with 14 bases left between them. The length of the CDR3 is 13 residues. The CDR3 bases are TGTGCCAGCAGTTACGGTCTGGCAGAGGGGCAGTTCTTC. This sequence encodes CASSYGLAEGQFF.

This chain links TRBV14 with TRBJ2-6; D perhaps matches TRBD1 (5 bases). The germline V gene encodes CDR1 SGHDN and CDR2 FVKESK. Deletions cut 4 bases from V and 0 bases from J, with 10 bases between. The CDR3 extends over 16 amino acids. DNA for the CDR3: TGTGCCAGCAGCCCGAGGACACGCTCTGGGGCCAACGTCCTGACTTTC. Translated: CASSPRTRSGANVLTF.

The rearrangement uses TRBV4-1 and TRBJ2-1; TRBD1 aligns across 9 bases. This CDR3 contains 15 residues. CDR1 and CDR2 (germline): MGHRA, YSYEKL. Trimming removed 5 bases from V and 4 bases from J; junction bases left unmatched: 6. In DNA form, the CDR3 reads TGCGCCAGCAGCTCACCCGGGACAGGGTACAATGAGCAGTTCTTC. Translated: CASSSPGTGYNEQFF.

This chain connects TRBV6-1 to TRBJ2-1; a possible D gene is TRBD2 (6 bases). The CDR3 runs 14 residues. Trimming took off 8 bases at V and 3 bases at J, with 14 bases between the two ends. The germline gives CDR1 MNHNS, CDR2 SASEGT. The CDR3 loop is CASERLEVYNEQFF. The CDR3, as DNA: TGTGCCAGCGAACGACTAGAGGTCTACAATGAGCAGTTCTTC.

The chain links TRBV7-9 to TRBJ2-5; TRBD1 is a possible D gene (6 bases). Germline lookup yields CDR1 SEHNR and CDR2 FQNEAQ (reference sequence). The CDR3 contains 14 residues. The ends were cut back, 4 bases at V and 3 bases at J, with 12 bases in the middle. CDR3 DNA: TGTGCCAGCAGCTCAGAGGCAGGGGAAGAGACCCAGTACTTC. This codes for CASSSEAGEETQYF.

The rearrangement links TRBV5-1 to TRBJ2-5; tentatively, D is TRBD1 (5 bases). Germline assignment: CDR1 SGHRS and CDR2 YFSETQ. The CDR3 covers 16 residues. The V gene lost 0 bases and the J gene lost 2 bases, with 14 bases spanning the gap. The chain's CDR3 is CASSLVGAALQETQYF. As DNA, the CDR3 is TGCGCCAGCAGCTTGGTAGGGGCAGCCCTACAAGAGACCCAGTACTTC.

The chain is built from TRBV7-3 and TRBJ2-3; D remains ambiguous. Germline V gives CDR1 SGHTA, CDR2 FQGTGA. V lost 7 bases and J 9 bases, leaving 20 bases between the germline ends. There are 14 residues in the CDR3. The CDR3 coding sequence is TGTGCCAGCATCACCCCCCCTATGTGGGTAACGCAGTATTTT. Its protein is CASITPPMWVTQYF.

The V and J genes are TRBV6-5 and TRBJ2-7; D is perhaps TRBD1 (6 bases). The ends were cut back, 0 bases at V and 1 base at J, with 10 bases in the middle. Germline V lookup: CDR1 MNHEY, CDR2 SVGAGI. The CDR3 length is 15 residues. The CDR3 DNA sequence: TGTGCCAGCAGTTACTCGAGGGGGAGTTCCTACGAGCAGTACTTC. It specifies CASSYSRGSSYEQYF.

V gene TRBV28 combines with J gene TRBJ2-5; weak D call: TRBD1 (5 bases). V was trimmed by 2 bases and J by 5 bases, leaving 9 bases between them. This CDR3 region has 13 residues. The germline CDR1 and CDR2 sequences are MDHEN and SYDVKM. The CDR3 DNA sequence: TGTGCCAGCAGTTTAACAGGTCGGGAGACCCAGTACTTC. As protein: CASSLTGRETQYF. The full variable domain, completed using reference TRBV28 and TRBJ2-5, is DVKVTQSSRYLVKRTGEKVFLECVQDMDHENMFWYRQDPGLGLRLIYFSYDVKMKEKGDIPEGYSVSREKKERFSLILESASTNQTSMYLCASSLTGRETQYFGPGTRLLVL.

This clone is a singleton in its sample. The chain employs TRBV27 and TRBJ1-1; 9 positions agree with TRBD1. V gave up 7 bases and J gave up 1 base; unmatched junction bases: 7. The V gene's germline CDR1 is MNHEY and CDR2 SMNVEV (reference sequence). There are 15 residues in the CDR3. Here the CDR3 DNA reads TGTGCCAGCATCATCCGGGGACAGGGGAACACTGAAGCTTTCTTT. Translating it yields CASIIRGQGNTEAFF.

The genes are TRBV19 and TRBJ2-2; D unresolved. The V gene lost 6 bases and the J gene lost 2 bases, with 16 bases spanning the gap. CDR3 length equals 16 residues. Germline CDR1 reads LNHDA; CDR2 reads SQIVND (reference sequence). CDR3 loop: CASSSGRKANTGELFF. The DNA for the CDR3 is TGTGCCAGTAGCTCCGGTCGGAAGGCAAACACCGGGGAGCTGTTTTTT.

This chain uses TRBV11-2 with TRBJ2-7; 12 bases agree with TRBD2. V gave up 1 base and J gave up 2 bases; unmatched junction bases: 6. CDR3 length equals 17 residues. The germline V gene has CDR1 SGHAT and CDR2 FQNNGV. The CDR3 DNA sequence: TGTGCCAGCAGCTTAGCCCCCACTAGCGGGAGGACCTACGAGCAGTACTTC. Translated, it gives CASSLAPTSGRTYEQYF.

V gene TRBV4-1 combines with J gene TRBJ1-2, with TRBD1 as a possible D gene (5 bases). Germline loops: CDR1 MGHRA, CDR2 YSYEKL. The CDR3 has 16 residues. Trimming left V 0 bases short and J 1 base short, with 12 bases between. The CDR3 spells CASSQEGGTLNYGYTF. DNA of the CDR3: TGCGCCAGCAGCCAAGAGGGGGGGACCCTTAACTATGGCTACACCTTC.

In regard to this clone: One end of the junction is discordant with germline, which a read error may explain. The chain employs TRBV28 and TRBJ2-7; D is uncertain. The CDR3 loop spans 17 amino acids. CDR1 MDHEN and CDR2 SYDVKM come from the germline V gene. The CDR3, as DNA: TGTGCCACCAGTTACCGAGTGGCAGACCTACATGCCTACGAGCAGTACTTC. Translated: CATSYRVADLHAYEQYF.

The V call is TRBV6-5, the J call TRBJ2-7, with 10 bases that match TRBD1. CDR3 size: 14 residues. The germline CDR1 and CDR2 sequences are MNHEY and SVGAGI. The junction had 4 bases not matched to a gene; V was cut back by 5 bases and J by 3 bases. CDR3 loop: CASSIGQGVYEQYF. In DNA form, the CDR3 reads TGTGCCAGCAGTATCGGACAGGGGGTCTACGAGCAGTACTTC.